This TCR beta chain is from a study of identical twins. Study-level results: Clonotypes of the beta chain that were abundant in cord blood carried fewer insertions (memory repertoires showed none). Sharing of beta out-of-frame sequences by twins showed a weaker excess.

Details on this clonotype: The antigen is undetermined.

Losses at the gene ends were 2 bases for V and 0 bases for J; bases not matched to a gene: 8. Germline V CDR1 and CDR2: LNHNV, YYDKDF (reference sequence). The CDR3 has 19 residues. TCRdb re-derived calls from the 5' RACE reads in MiXCR, one entry per CDR3 protein. The table includes about 690,000 distinct CDR3 sequences, 5.5% to 6.5% detected once. The chain has TRBV15 and TRBJ2-6, with 9 positions matching TRBD1. The sequence was obtained from a young man in good health. Input material: naive T cells sorted from blood. The CDR3 DNA follows: TGTGCCACCAGCAGACCACCGGGGACAGGGAGCTCTGGGGCCAACGTCCTGACTTTC. Residues: CATSRPPGTGSSGANVLTF.